The 19 T cell receptor beta chains listed next were all sequenced from one sample in a study of blood T cell repertoires in COVID-19. Generated by immunoSEQ multiplex PCR, the TCRdb table keeps only in-frame clones and is missing some. In the table there are over 200,000 clones, around 88% of which are singletons. Sequencing was performed on PBMCs or T cells enriched from blood (not recorded which). Receptor source: a woman aged 25 to 45 who had been exposed to COVID-19.

The chain links TRBV18 to TRBJ1-1; 7 bases align to TRBD1. V was pared by 6 bases and J by 7 bases, with 5 bases of the junction left unmatched. The CDR3 has 12 amino acids. In germline, CDR1 is KGHSH, CDR2 LQKENI. Here the CDR3 DNA reads TGTGCCAGCTCCCCGGACAGGTTTGAAGCTTTCTTT. Protein product: CASSPDRFEAFF.

The V and J genes are TRBV11-2 and TRBJ1-2; D perhaps matches TRBD1 (6 bases). The CDR3 length is 17 residues. V lost 1 base, J lost 2 bases, and 17 bases lay in between. The germline V gene has CDR1 SGHAT and CDR2 FQNNGV. The CDR3 spells CASSLARRGAVNYGYTF. The DNA for the CDR3 is TGTGCCAGCAGCTTAGCGCGTCGGGGGGCGGTGAACTATGGCTACACCTTC.

V gene TRBV19 combines with J gene TRBJ1-1; 8 bases are shared with TRBD1. This CDR3 is built from 12 residues. From germline, CDR1 is LNHDA and CDR2 SQIVND (reference sequence). With V trimmed by 7 bases and J by 7 bases, 5 bases remained unmatched. The CDR3 region is CASTTGVLEAFF. CDR3 DNA: TGTGCCAGTACGACAGGGGTCCTTGAAGCTTTCTTT.

The J gene is TRBJ2-3, the V gene TRBV6-5, with 10 bases lining up with TRBD2. The CDR3 spans 16 residues. Germline assignment: CDR1 MNHEY and CDR2 SVGAGI. V lost 4 bases and J lost 0; bases outside the gene matches: 4. The CDR3 nucleotides read TGTGCCAGCAGTTCAGCGGGGGGGATTAGCACAGATACGCAGTATTTT. It yields the protein CASSSAGGISTDTQYF.

V and J are TRBV11-2 and TRBJ1-1; D remains ambiguous. Germline V lookup: CDR1 SGHAT, CDR2 FQNNGV. V lost 1 base, J lost 6 bases, and 12 bases lay in between. The CDR3 contains 14 residues. The CDR3 sequence: CASSLARVRAEAFF. CDR3 coding DNA: TGTGCCAGCAGCTTAGCGCGGGTGCGGGCTGAAGCTTTCTTT.

The V gene is TRBV3-1 (or the pseudogene TRBV3-2), the J gene TRBJ1-1; no clear D gene. Germline V gene lookup returns CDR1 LGHDT and CDR2 YNNKEL (reference sequence). V shed 4 bases and J shed 0 bases, with 9 bases lying between them. This CDR3 contains 14 residues. Written as DNA, the CDR3 is TGTGCCAGCAGCCCCAGGCCGATGAACACTGAAGCTTTCTTT. It codes for CASSPRPMNTEAFF.

Note on this clone: This same CDR3 is encoded by further DNA sequences in the sample. This chain connects TRBV5-1 to TRBJ2-3; 11 positions match TRBD2. V lost 2 bases to trimming and J lost 6 bases; unmatched junction nucleotides: 2. The germline V gene encodes CDR1 SGHRS and CDR2 YFSETQ. The CDR3 spans 14 residues. CDR3 amino acids: CASSFSGGADTQYF. CDR3 DNA: TGCGCCAGCAGCTTTAGCGGGGGGGCCGATACGCAGTATTTT.

The rearrangement uses TRBV13 and TRBJ2-2; TRBD1 matches 8 bases. Germline trimming cut 5 bases from V and 7 bases from J; bases unmatched to any gene: 3. The CDR3 is 13 residues long. Germline V CDR1 and CDR2: PRHDT, FYEKMQ (reference sequence). Here the CDR3 reads CASSDRGGGELFF. The CDR3 coding sequence is TGTGCCAGCAGCGACAGGGGTGGCGGGGAGCTGTTTTTT.

The chain is built from TRBV19 and TRBJ2-5; 7 bases align to TRBD2. The CDR3 length is 16 residues. With V trimmed by 3 bases and J by 7 bases, 14 bases remained unmatched. Germline V lookup: CDR1 LNHDA, CDR2 SQIVND (reference sequence). The CDR3 protein is CASSISGGAAVRTQYF. For the CDR3, the DNA is TGTGCCAGTAGTATTTCGGGAGGTGCGGCAGTCAGGACCCAGTACTTC.

The chain is built from TRBV21-1 and TRBJ1-2. TRBV21-1 is reported as a pseudogene. CDR3 size: 12 residues. This CDR3 reads CASSKGRGGYTF. In DNA, the CDR3 is TGTGCCAGCAGCAAAGGACGGGGTGGCTACACCTTC.

Only one count was recorded for this clone. The genes are TRBV24-1 and TRBJ2-3; D remains unclear. This CDR3 has 15 residues. Trimming left V 0 bases short and J 3 bases short, with 9 bases between. Germline CDR1 and CDR2: KGHDR and SFDVKD. CDR3 in DNA: TGTGCCACCAGTGATTTGGACATTAGGACAGATACGCAGTATTTT. This translates into CATSDLDIRTDTQYF.

The chain carries TRBV3-1 (or the pseudogene TRBV3-2) and TRBJ2-1; 8 positions match TRBD2. Trimming took 4 bases from V and 2 from J; bases not matched to a gene: 4. This CDR3 has 15 amino acids. The germline gives CDR1 LGHDT, CDR2 YNNKEL (reference sequence). The CDR3, as DNA: TGTGCCAGCAGCCTCTTAGCGGGGCCCTACAATGAGCAGTTCTTC. This sequence encodes CASSLLAGPYNEQFF.

This chain joins TRBV15 and TRBJ1-3; the D is unclear. The CDR3 is 12 amino acids. Germline V CDR1 and CDR2: LNHNV, YYDKDF (reference sequence). Trimming stripped 5 bases from V and 5 bases from J, with 7 bases between. CDR3 amino acids: CATSRDRNTIYF. CDR3 bases: TGTGCCACCAGCCGCGACAGAAACACCATATATTTT. Full variable domain (missing parts from reference TRBV15 and TRBJ1-3): DAMVIQNPRYQVTQFGKPVTLSCSQTLNHNVMYWYQQKSSQAPKLLFHYYDKDFNNEADTPDNFQSRRPNTSFCFLDIRSPGLGDTAMYLCATSRDRNTIYFGEGSWLTVV.

The V and J genes are TRBV7-2 and TRBJ1-1; TRBD1 matches at 9 bases. J gave up 4 bases and V 5 bases, and 2 bases lay outside the gene matches. Germline V CDR1 and CDR2: SGHTA, FQGNSA. The length of the CDR3 is 13 residues. The CDR3 sequence: CASSQTGGTEAFF. The DNA for the CDR3 is TGTGCCAGCAGCCAGACAGGGGGCACTGAAGCTTTCTTT.

The gene calls are TRBV14 and TRBJ1-1, with a possible D match to TRBD1 (6 bases). This CDR3 comprises 17 residues. V was cut by 4 bases and J by 0 bases, with 18 bases left in between. Looked up from germline, CDR1 is SGHDN and CDR2 is FVKESK. This CDR3 is CASSRKRTGHMNTEAFF. CDR3 sequence (DNA): TGTGCCAGCAGCCGGAAGAGAACGGGACATATGAACACTGAAGCTTTCTTT.

J is TRBJ1-1 and V is TRBV4-1; 10 bases match TRBD1. CDR3 length: 16 amino acids. Per the germline V gene, CDR1 is MGHRA and CDR2 is YSYEKL. V gave up 3 bases and J gave up 4 bases; unmatched junction bases: 8. The CDR3 coding sequence is TGCGCCAGCAGCCAGGACGACAGGGGGCGCGGCACTGAAGCTTTCTTT. It is translated as CASSQDDRGRGTEAFF.

The chain has TRBV19 and TRBJ2-7; D not certain. CDR1 LNHDA and CDR2 SQIVND come from the germline V gene (reference sequence). The germline V and J ends were trimmed by 4 bases and 5 bases, with 12 bases remaining between them. This CDR3 has 13 residues. The CDR3 DNA follows: TGTGCCAGTAGTAGGTTCCCGGCGGACGAGCAGTACTTC. It yields the protein CASSRFPADEQYF.

The chain employs TRBV7-9 and TRBJ1-3, with 7 bases that match TRBD1. The CDR3 sequence is 14 residues long. Per germline, CDR1 SEHNR and CDR2 FQNEAQ (reference sequence). V trimming: 7 bases; J trimming: 4 bases; junction bases outside the gene matches: 7. The CDR3 DNA reads TGTGCCAGCAACCAACAGGGGACCGGAAACACCATATATTTT. Protein product: CASNQQGTGNTIYF.

The chain has TRBV5-1 and TRBJ1-4, with 9 bases aligning to TRBD1. There are 17 residues in the CDR3. The germline V gene has CDR1 SGHRS and CDR2 YFSETQ. The ends lost 4 bases at V and 0 bases at J; junction bases unmatched: 7. DNA of the CDR3: TGCGCCAGCAGCCCGGGACAGGGACTATCAACTAATGAAAAACTGTTTTTT. Translation: CASSPGQGLSTNEKLFF.